These 26 T cell receptor beta chains were sequenced from one sample in a study of blood T cell repertoires in COVID-19 (dated by TCRdb to the early 2020s). To prepare the library, the immunoSEQ multiplex PCR assay was applied. In its TCRdb copy, this immuneACCESS table keeps in-frame sequences only and misses some clones. Where compared with another copy, unresolved V genes explain less than half of these, and the others have no known cause. The sample table contains approximately 220,000 clones; only one count was recorded for roughly 80% of them. The top ten clonotypes cover approximately 1.2% of the sample. The sequencing input was PBMCs or T cells enriched from blood (not recorded which). The source of these receptors is a woman between 35 and 50 years old with acute COVID-19.

Remarks on this clone: A much larger clone lies a single base off, so this may be a read error. The sample carries other DNA sequences with the same CDR3. The rearrangement uses TRBV19 and TRBJ2-7; TRBD2 agrees at 14 bases. Germline CDR1 LNHDA, CDR2 SQIVND (reference sequence). This CDR3 region has 16 residues. Unmatched junction bases numbered 6, after V lost 6 bases and J lost 2 bases. The CDR3 DNA reads TGTGCCAGTAGCCGGGGACTAGCGGGAGCTCCCTACGAGCAGTACTTC. The encoded protein is CASSRGLAGAPYEQYF.

The rearrangement joins TRBV5-1 to TRBJ1-6, with D possibly being TRBD1 (5 bases). Germline loops: CDR1 SGHRS, CDR2 YFSETQ. This CDR3 comprises 12 residues. The V gene lost 0 bases and the J gene lost 10 bases, with 5 bases spanning the gap. CDR3 amino acids: CASSLGGSPLHF. CDR3 in DNA: TGCGCCAGCAGCTTGGGGGGCTCACCCCTCCACTTT.

This chain links TRBV4-2 with TRBJ2-1; D is possibly TRBD2 (6 bases). V was trimmed by 4 bases and J by 5 bases, leaving 18 bases between them. This CDR3 has 16 residues. Germline assignment: CDR1 LGHNA and CDR2 YNFKEQ. CDR3 amino acids: CASSPTPGEPDNEQFF. The CDR3 region has the DNA TGTGCCAGCAGCCCCACCCCGGGAGAGCCTGACAATGAGCAGTTCTTC.

This clone has only a few counts. The chain carries TRBV2 and TRBJ1-1; D not resolved. The CDR3 covers 12 residues. V lost 7 bases and J lost 12, with 18 bases in between. Germline values: CDR1 SNHLY, CDR2 FYNNEI. The chain's CDR3 is CASTVGWEVTFF. In nucleotides, the CDR3 is TGTGCCAGCACAGTTGGGTGGGAGGTGACTTTCTTT. Looking up the rest from reference TRBV2 and TRBJ1-1 gives the full variable domain: EPEVTQTPSHQVTQMGQEVILRCVPISNHLYFYWYRQILGQKVEFLVSFYNNEISEKSEIFDDQFSVERPDGSNFTLKIRSTKLEDSAMYFCASTVGWEVTFFGQGTRLTVV.

The rearrangement uses TRBV4-1 and TRBJ1-2, with D possibly TRBD1 on 5 matching bases. The V end was cut by 2 bases, the J end by 4 bases, with 20 bases between. This CDR3 contains 17 residues. CDR1 is MGHRA, CDR2 YSYEKL, per germline. DNA for the CDR3: TGCGCCAGCAGCCAAAGACAGACACCCGGCGGGGTCTATGGCTACACCTTC. It encodes CASSQRQTPGGVYGYTF.

The CDR3 loop is CASSRDRGAYNSPLHF. The CDR3 bases are TGTGCCAGCAGCCGCGACAGGGGGGCTTATAATTCACCCCTCCACTTT. This chain connects TRBV7-2 to TRBJ1-6; 9 nucleotides agree with TRBD1. Germline assignment: CDR1 SGHTA and CDR2 FQGNSA. V lost 5 bases and J lost 4; bases outside the gene matches: 6. The CDR3 is 16 residues long.

The chain recombines TRBV5-1 with TRBJ1-2; TRBD1 agrees at 8 bases. V was pared by 0 bases and J by 4 bases, with 11 bases of the junction left unmatched. The CDR3 length is 17 residues. Per germline, CDR1 SGHRS and CDR2 YFSETQ. The CDR3 coding sequence is TGCGCCAGCAGCTTGGCCCCCCTATTACAGGGGGGCTATGGCTACACCTTC. The encoded protein is CASSLAPLLQGGYGYTF.

The chain recombines TRBV6-5 with TRBJ1-1; D is unresolved. Germline V gene data show CDR1 as MNHEY and CDR2 as SVGAGI. V lost 5 bases and J lost 1, with 5 bases in between. This CDR3 is built from 12 residues. The CDR3 sequence is CASSIQNTEAFF. The CDR3 coding sequence is TGTGCCAGCAGTATACAGAACACTGAAGCTTTCTTT.

The chain couples TRBV5-8 to TRBJ2-7; D is undetermined. V lost 2 bases, J lost 5 bases, and 11 bases lay in between. Germline CDR1 SGHTS, CDR2 YDEGEE. The length of the CDR3 is 13 residues. DNA of the CDR3: TGTGCCAGCAGCTTAGAGCGATCGGACGAGCAGTACTTC. It translates to CASSLERSDEQYF.

J is TRBJ1-5 and V is TRBV5-1; D uncertain. Germline loops: CDR1 SGHRS, CDR2 YFSETQ. CDR3 length: 15 residues. V was pared by 0 bases and J by 0 bases, with 7 bases between. CDR3: CASSLEPNSNQPQHF. The DNA for the CDR3 is TGCGCCAGCAGCTTGGAGCCGAATAGCAATCAGCCCCAGCATTTT.

CDR3 residues: CASSQLPGDNYGYTF. CDR3 bases: TGCGCCAGCAGCCAATTGCCCGGGGATAACTATGGCTACACCTTC. The chain is built from TRBV4-1 and TRBJ1-2; no clear D gene. CDR1 is MGHRA, CDR2 YSYEKL, per germline. CDR3 length equals 15 residues. The V end lost 2 bases, the J end lost 1 base, and 11 bases lay between the germline ends.

This chain uses TRBV19 with TRBJ2-1; the match to TRBD2 covers 7 bases. The ends lost 6 bases at V and 6 bases at J; junction bases unmatched: 8. The germline V gene has CDR1 LNHDA and CDR2 SQIVND (reference sequence). The CDR3 consists of 14 residues. The CDR3 protein is CASSYWGGVNEQFF. The DNA for the CDR3 is TGTGCCAGTAGCTATTGGGGGGGGGTCAATGAGCAGTTCTTC.

V gene TRBV5-4 combines with J gene TRBJ2-1; TRBD1 aligns across 9 bases. V lost 0 bases, J lost 6 bases, and 7 bases stayed unmatched. The CDR3 runs to 16 residues. The V gene's germline CDR1 is SGHNT and CDR2 YYREEE (reference sequence). CDR3 coding DNA: TGTGCCAGCAGCTTGGCGGCCGGGACAGGGTCCAATGAGCAGTTCTTC. Its protein product is CASSLAAGTGSNEQFF.

The chain links TRBV9 to TRBJ1-1, with D possibly matching TRBD1 (6 bases). With 4 bases removed from V and 3 bases from J, the gap between germline ends came to 13 bases. Germline V lookup: CDR1 SGDLS, CDR2 YYNGEE. The CDR3 consists of 14 residues. CDR3 residues: CASSLLGGDTEAFF. The CDR3 DNA reads TGTGCCAGCAGCCTCTTAGGGGGAGACACTGAAGCTTTCTTT.

This sequence joins TRBV29-1 and TRBJ1-2, with TRBD1 identical over 8 bases. The trim removed 6 bases at V and 4 bases at J, leaving 7 bases unmatched. In germline, CDR1 is SQVTM, CDR2 ANQGSEA. This CDR3 is built from 13 residues. Here the CDR3 reads CSVVGQVFYGYTF. DNA for the CDR3: TGCAGCGTGGTGGGACAGGTGTTCTATGGCTACACCTTC.

The chain couples TRBV7-8 to TRBJ1-1; the D gene is possibly TRBD1 (6 bases). The CDR3 has 16 residues. CDR1 and CDR2 (germline): SGHVS, FQNEAQ. V was clipped by 1 base and J by 6 bases, with 18 bases between them. CDR3 protein: CASSLGSAGGLAEAFF. CDR3 DNA: TGTGCCAGCAGCTTAGGTTCAGCGGGGGGGCTCGCTGAAGCTTTCTTT.

This clone was detected only once. The CDR3 sequence is CASSLNSLRANYGYTF. The CDR3 DNA reads TGTGCCAGCAGCTTAAACTCTTTGCGAGCTAACTATGGCTACACCTTC. J is TRBJ1-2 and V is TRBV5-6; D unclear. This CDR3 comprises 16 residues. Germline CDR1 reads SGHDT; CDR2 reads YYEEEE. V was cut by 2 bases and J by 0 bases, with 14 bases left in between.

Concerning this clone: Other DNA sequences in this sample translate to the same CDR3. The J gene is TRBJ2-7, the V gene TRBV5-1, with 11 bases that match TRBD2. Germline CDR1 is SGHRS and CDR2 is YFSETQ. Losses at the gene ends were 1 base for V and 4 bases for J; bases not matched to a gene: 1. There are 14 residues in the CDR3. The CDR3 DNA sequence: TGCGCCAGCAGCTTGACTAGCGGGAGTTACGAGCAGTACTTC. The encoded protein is CASSLTSGSYEQYF.

The chain has TRBV15 and TRBJ2-2; D not certain. The V end lost 1 base, the J end lost 4 bases, and 7 bases lay between the germline ends. In germline, CDR1 is LNHNV, CDR2 YYDKDF (reference sequence). This CDR3 is 14 amino acids long. This chain's CDR3 is CATSRGWLTGELFF. CDR3 nucleotide sequence: TGTGCCACCAGCAGAGGTTGGCTCACCGGGGAGCTGTTTTTT.

The chain has TRBV28 and TRBJ1-2, with D maybe TRBD1 (6 bases). Per the germline V gene, CDR1 is MDHEN and CDR2 is SYDVKM. The CDR3 covers 14 residues. Trimming stripped 6 bases from V and 6 bases from J, with 17 bases between. The CDR3 bases are TGTGCCAGCAGCCCTACCGCAGGGGTTCATGGCTACACCTTC. This translates into CASSPTAGVHGYTF.

The chain recombines TRBV18 with TRBJ2-1; weak D call: TRBD2 (6 bases). The CDR3 runs to 16 residues. The germline CDR1 and CDR2 sequences are KGHSH and LQKENI. Trimming pared 1 base from V and 4 bases from J, leaving 14 bases between. The DNA for the CDR3 is TGTGCCAGCTCACCACTCCAGGAGGGGACTTACAATGAGCAGTTCTTC. Its translation is CASSPLQEGTYNEQFF.

The chain joins TRBV4-3 to TRBJ1-2; D unresolved. CDR1 and CDR2 (germline): LGHNA, YSLEER. The CDR3 extends over 15 amino acids. V shed 0 bases and J shed 0 bases, with 8 bases lying between them. CDR3 residues: CASSQEEGPNYGYTF. The CDR3 DNA reads as TGCGCCAGCAGCCAAGAGGAGGGTCCTAACTATGGCTACACCTTC.

This clone was picked up one time. The rearrangement joins TRBV11-2 to TRBJ1-6; 8 bases agree with TRBD1. Trimming at V came to 3 bases and at J to 13 bases, leaving 11 bases not matched to a gene. The CDR3 has 15 residues. Germline-derived CDR1 and CDR2 are SGHAT and FQNNGV. The CDR3 DNA reads TGTGCCAGCAGCTTGATGGGACAGGTGATATCTCCCCTCCACTTT. It translates to CASSLMGQVISPLHF. The full variable domain, completed using reference TRBV11-2 and TRBJ1-6, is EAGVAQSPRYKIIEKRQSVAFWCNPISGHATLYWYQQILGQGPKLLIQFQNNGVVDDSQLPKDRFSAERLKGVDSTLKIQPAKLEDSAVYLCASSLMGQVISPLHFGNGTRLTVT.

J is TRBJ2-5 and V is TRBV2; D uncertain. This CDR3 is 13 amino acids long. V lost 7 bases and J lost 2, with 11 bases in between. CDR1 SNHLY and CDR2 FYNNEI come from the germline V gene. The CDR3 sequence is CASTRDIQETQYF. In DNA form, the CDR3 reads TGTGCCAGCACCCGAGACATACAAGAGACCCAGTACTTC. The full variable domain, its missing parts supplied by reference TRBV2 and TRBJ2-5, is EPEVTQTPSHQVTQMGQEVILRCVPISNHLYFYWYRQILGQKVEFLVSFYNNEISEKSEIFDDQFSVERPDGSNFTLKIRSTKLEDSAMYFCASTRDIQETQYFGPGTRLLVL.

This chain connects TRBV10-3 to TRBJ2-1; 13 nucleotides align to TRBD2. V lost 3 bases and J lost 5; bases outside the gene matches: 13. CDR3 length: 19 residues. Germline loops: CDR1 ENHRY, CDR2 SYGVKD. The CDR3: CAISDLSRPLAGGHNEQFF. CDR3 coding DNA: TGTGCCATCAGTGACCTATCCCGACCACTAGCGGGGGGGCACAATGAGCAGTTCTTC.

The chain is built from TRBV18 and TRBJ1-2; 9 bases are shared with TRBD1. This CDR3 has 15 residues. The germline V gene has CDR1 KGHSH and CDR2 LQKENI. V dropped 6 bases and J dropped 6; count of bases not matched to a gene: 11. The CDR3 nucleotides are TGTGCCAGCTCCCCTCCCACAGGGGGCGTCGATGGCTACACCTTC. Amino acids: CASSPPTGGVDGYTF.